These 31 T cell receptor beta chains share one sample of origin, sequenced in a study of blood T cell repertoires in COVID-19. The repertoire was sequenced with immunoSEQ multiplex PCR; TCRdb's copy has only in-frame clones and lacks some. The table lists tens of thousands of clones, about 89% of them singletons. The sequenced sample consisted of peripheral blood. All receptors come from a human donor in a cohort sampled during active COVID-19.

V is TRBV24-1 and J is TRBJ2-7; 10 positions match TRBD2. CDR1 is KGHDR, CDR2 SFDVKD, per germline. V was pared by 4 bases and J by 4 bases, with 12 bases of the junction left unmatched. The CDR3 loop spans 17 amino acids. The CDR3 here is CATSDSGLQRGGYEQYF. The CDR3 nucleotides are TGTGCCACCAGTGACTCGGGCCTCCAGCGGGGGGGTTACGAGCAGTACTTC.

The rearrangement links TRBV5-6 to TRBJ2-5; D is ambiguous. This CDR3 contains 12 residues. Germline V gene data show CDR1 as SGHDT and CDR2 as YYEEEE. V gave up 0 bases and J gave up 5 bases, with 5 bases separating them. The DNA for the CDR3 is TGTGCCAGCAGCTTGGCGCGGGAGACCCAGTACTTC. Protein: CASSLARETQYF.

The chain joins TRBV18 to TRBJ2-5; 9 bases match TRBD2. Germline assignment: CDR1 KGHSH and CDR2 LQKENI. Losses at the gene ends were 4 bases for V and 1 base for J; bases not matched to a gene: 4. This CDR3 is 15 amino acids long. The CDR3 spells CASSRSGGTQETQYF. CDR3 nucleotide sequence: TGTGCCAGCTCACGAAGCGGGGGGACCCAAGAGACCCAGTACTTC.

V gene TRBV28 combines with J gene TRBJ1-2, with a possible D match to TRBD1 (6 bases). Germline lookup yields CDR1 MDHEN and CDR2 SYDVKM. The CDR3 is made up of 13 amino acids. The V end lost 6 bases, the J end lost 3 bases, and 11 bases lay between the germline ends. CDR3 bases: TGTGCCAGCAGAGGACAGTCCTACTATGGCTACACCTTC. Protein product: CASRGQSYYGYTF.

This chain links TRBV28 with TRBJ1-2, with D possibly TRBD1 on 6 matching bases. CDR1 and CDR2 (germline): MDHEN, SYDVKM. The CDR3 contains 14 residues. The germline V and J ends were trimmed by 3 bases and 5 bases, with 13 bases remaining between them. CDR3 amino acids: CASSFYRAGYGYTF. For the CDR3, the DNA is TGTGCCAGCAGTTTCTACAGGGCAGGTTATGGCTACACCTTC.

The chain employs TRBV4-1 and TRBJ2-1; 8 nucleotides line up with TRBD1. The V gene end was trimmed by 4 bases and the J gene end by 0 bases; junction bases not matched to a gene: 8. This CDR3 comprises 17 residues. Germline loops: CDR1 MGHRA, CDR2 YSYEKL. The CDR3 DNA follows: TGCGCCAGCAGCCCCCCTCAGGGGGCAAGCTCCTACAATGAGCAGTTCTTC. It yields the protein CASSPPQGASSYNEQFF.

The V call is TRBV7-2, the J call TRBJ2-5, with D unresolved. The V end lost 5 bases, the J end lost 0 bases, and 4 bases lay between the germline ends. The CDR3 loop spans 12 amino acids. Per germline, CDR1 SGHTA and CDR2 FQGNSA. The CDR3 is CASSSDQETQYF. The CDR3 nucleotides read TGTGCCAGCAGCAGCGACCAAGAGACCCAGTACTTC.

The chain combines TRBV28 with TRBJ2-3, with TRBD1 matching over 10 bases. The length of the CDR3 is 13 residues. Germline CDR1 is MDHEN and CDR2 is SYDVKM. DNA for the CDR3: TGTGTGGTGGGGACAGGGGACACAGATACGCAGTATTTT. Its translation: CVVGTGDTDTQYF.

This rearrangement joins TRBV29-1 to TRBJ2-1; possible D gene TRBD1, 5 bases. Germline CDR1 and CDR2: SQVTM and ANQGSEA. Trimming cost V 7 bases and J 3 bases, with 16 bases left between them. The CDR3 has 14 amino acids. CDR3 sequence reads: CSATDPFDYNEQFF. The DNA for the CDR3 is TGCAGCGCGACAGACCCGTTTGACTACAATGAGCAGTTCTTC.

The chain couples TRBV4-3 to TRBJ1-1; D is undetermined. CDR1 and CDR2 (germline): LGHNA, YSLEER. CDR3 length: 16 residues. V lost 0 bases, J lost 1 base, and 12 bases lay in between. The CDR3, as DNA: TGCGCCAGCAGCCAAGATAGCGGTTTTGGGAACACTGAAGCTTTCTTT. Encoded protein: CASSQDSGFGNTEAFF.

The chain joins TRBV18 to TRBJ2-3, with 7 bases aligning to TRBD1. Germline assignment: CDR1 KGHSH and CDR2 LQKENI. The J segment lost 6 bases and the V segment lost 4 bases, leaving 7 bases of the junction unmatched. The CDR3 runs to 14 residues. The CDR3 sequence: CASSLYRGRDTQYF. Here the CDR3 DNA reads TGTGCCAGCTCACTCTACAGGGGTCGGGATACGCAGTATTTT.

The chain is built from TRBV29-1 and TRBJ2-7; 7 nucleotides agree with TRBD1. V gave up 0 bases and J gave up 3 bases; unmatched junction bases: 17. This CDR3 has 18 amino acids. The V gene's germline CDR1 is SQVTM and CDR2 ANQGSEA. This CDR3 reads CSVEDLRDSPISHYEQYF. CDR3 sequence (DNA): TGCAGCGTTGAAGATCTCCGGGACAGTCCCATCTCTCACTACGAGCAGTACTTC.

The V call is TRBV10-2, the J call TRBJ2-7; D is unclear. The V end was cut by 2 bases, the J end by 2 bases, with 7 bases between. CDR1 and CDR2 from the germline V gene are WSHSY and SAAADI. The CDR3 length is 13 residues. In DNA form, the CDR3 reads TGCGCCAGCAGTGAGACTCCGGCCTACGAGCAGTACTTC. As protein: CASSETPAYEQYF.

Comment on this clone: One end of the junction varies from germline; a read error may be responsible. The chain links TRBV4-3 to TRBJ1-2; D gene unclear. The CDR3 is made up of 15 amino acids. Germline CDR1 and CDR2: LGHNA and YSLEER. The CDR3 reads CASSQGRLNRYAYTF. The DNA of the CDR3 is TGCGCCAGCAGCCAAGGAAGATTAAACCGCTATGCCTACACCTTC.

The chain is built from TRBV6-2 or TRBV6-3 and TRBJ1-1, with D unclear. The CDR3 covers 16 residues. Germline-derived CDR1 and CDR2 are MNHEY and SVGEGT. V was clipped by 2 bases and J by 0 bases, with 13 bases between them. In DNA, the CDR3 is TGTGCCAGCAGTTACGAGGAGCCTTGGGTGAACACTGAAGCTTTCTTT. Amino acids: CASSYEEPWVNTEAFF.

In DNA, the CDR3 is TGCGCCAGCAGCTTGGAGCCTAGCGGGGGCACCGGGGAGCTGTTTTTT. Protein product: CASSLEPSGGTGELFF. The chain couples TRBV5-1 to TRBJ2-2, with 10 bases that match TRBD2. Germline V lookup: CDR1 SGHRS, CDR2 YFSETQ. V was clipped by 0 bases and J by 4 bases; unmatched bases: 3. This CDR3 contains 16 residues.

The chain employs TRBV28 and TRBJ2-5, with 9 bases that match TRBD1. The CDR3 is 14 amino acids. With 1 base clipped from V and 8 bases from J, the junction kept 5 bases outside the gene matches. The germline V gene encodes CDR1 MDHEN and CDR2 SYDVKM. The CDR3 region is CASSLSQGAKTQYF. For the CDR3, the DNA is TGTGCCAGCAGTTTATCACAGGGGGCTAAAACCCAGTACTTC.

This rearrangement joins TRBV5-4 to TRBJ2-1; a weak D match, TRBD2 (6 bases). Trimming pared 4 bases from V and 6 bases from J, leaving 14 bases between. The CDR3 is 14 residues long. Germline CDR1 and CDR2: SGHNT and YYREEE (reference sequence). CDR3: CASSKPGTANEQFF. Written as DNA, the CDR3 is TGTGCCAGCAGCAAACCCGGGACTGCCAATGAGCAGTTCTTC.

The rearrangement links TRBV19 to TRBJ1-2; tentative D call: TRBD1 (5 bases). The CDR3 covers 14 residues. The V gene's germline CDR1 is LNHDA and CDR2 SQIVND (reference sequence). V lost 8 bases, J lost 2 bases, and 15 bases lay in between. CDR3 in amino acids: CASGRGWENYGYTF. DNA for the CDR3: TGTGCCAGTGGGCGGGGCTGGGAGAACTATGGCTACACCTTC.

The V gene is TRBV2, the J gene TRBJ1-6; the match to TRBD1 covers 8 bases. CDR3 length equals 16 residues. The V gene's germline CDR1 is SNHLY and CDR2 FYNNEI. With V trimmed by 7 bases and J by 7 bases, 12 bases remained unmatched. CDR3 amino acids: CASNVQGGIANSPLHF. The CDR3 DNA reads TGTGCCAGCAACGTACAGGGGGGAATTGCGAATTCACCCCTCCACTTT.

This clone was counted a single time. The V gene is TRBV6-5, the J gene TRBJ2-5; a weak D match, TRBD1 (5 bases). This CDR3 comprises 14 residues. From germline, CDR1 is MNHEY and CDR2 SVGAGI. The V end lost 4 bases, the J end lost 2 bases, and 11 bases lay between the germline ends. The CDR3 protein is CASSLTRQQETQYF. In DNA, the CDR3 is TGTGCCAGCAGTTTAACCAGACAGCAAGAGACCCAGTACTTC.

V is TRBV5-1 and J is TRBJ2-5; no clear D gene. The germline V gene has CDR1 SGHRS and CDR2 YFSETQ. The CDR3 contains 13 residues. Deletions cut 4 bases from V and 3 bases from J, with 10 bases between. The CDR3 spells CASSLGSKETQYF. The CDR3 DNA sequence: TGCGCCAGCAGCCTGGGCAGTAAAGAGACCCAGTACTTC.

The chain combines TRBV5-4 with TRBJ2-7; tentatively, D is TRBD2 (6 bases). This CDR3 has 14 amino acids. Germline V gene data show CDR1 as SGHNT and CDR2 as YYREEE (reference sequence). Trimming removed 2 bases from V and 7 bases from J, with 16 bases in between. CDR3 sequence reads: CASSFPGLLSEQYF. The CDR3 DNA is TGTGCCAGCAGCTTTCCGGGACTCCTCTCTGAGCAGTACTTC.

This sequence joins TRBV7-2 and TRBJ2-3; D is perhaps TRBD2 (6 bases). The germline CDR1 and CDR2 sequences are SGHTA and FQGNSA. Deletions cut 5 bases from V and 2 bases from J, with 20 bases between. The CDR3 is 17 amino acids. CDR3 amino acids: CASSPNAGTAFTDTQYF. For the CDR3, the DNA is TGTGCCAGCAGCCCCAATGCCGGGACTGCCTTCACAGATACGCAGTATTTT.

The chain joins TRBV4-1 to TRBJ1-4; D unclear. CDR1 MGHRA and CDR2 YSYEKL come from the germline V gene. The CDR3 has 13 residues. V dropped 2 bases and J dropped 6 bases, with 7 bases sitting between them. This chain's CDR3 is CASSQMSYEKLFF. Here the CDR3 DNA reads TGCGCCAGCAGCCAAATGTCGTATGAAAAACTGTTTTTT.

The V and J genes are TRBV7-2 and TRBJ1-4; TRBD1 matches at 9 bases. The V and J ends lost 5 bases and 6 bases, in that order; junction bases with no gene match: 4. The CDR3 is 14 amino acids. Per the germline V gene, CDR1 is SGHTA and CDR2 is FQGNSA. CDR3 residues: CASSRRDRDEKLFF. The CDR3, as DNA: TGTGCCAGCAGCCGCCGGGACAGGGATGAAAAACTGTTTTTT.

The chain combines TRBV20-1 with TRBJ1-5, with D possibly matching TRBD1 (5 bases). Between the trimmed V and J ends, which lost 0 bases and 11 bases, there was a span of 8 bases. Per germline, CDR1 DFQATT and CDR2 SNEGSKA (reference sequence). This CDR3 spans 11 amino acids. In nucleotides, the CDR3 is TGCAGTGCTAGAGATTGGGGGGCCCAGCATTTT. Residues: CSARDWGAQHF.

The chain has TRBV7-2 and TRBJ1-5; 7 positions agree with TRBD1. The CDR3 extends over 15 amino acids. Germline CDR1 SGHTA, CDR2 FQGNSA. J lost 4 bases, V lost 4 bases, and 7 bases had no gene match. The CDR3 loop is CASSSRQGTNQPQHF. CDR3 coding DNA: TGTGCCAGCAGCTCCAGACAGGGAACGAATCAGCCCCAGCATTTT.

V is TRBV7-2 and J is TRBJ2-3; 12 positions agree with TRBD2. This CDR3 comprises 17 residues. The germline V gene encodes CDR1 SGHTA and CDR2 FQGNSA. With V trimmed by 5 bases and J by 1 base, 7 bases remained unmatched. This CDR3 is CASSPSRLAGGTDTQYF. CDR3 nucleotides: TGTGCCAGCAGCCCAAGCCGACTAGCGGGGGGCACAGATACGCAGTATTTT.

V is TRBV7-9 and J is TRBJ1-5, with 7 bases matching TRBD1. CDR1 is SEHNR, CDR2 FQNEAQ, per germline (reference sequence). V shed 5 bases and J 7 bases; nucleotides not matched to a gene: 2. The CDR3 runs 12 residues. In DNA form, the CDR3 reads TGTGCCAGCAGCCGGACAGGACAGCCCCAGCATTTT. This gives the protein CASSRTGQPQHF.

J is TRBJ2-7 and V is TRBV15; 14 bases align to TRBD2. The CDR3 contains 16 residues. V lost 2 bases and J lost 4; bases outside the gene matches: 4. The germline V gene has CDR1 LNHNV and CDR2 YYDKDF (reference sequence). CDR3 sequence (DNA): TGTGCCACCAGCAGACCTAGGACTAGCGGGGGGTACGAGCAGTACTTC. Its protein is CATSRPRTSGGYEQYF.